This T cell receptor (beta chain) was documented in a study of Graves' ophthalmopathy and Graves' hyperthyroidism. Study-level points and caveats: In predicting ophthalmopathy progression, the model reached about 69% sensitivity and under 75% specificity. Among thyroid clonotypes expanded above 0.001 frequency, most also appeared in blood.

Amplified material comprised TCR beta CDR3 regions derived from RNA transcripts. HTBI-primed first-round RT-PCR preceded second-round multiplex PCR. TCRdb used MiXCR to reprocess the multiplex PCR reads, holding one entry per CDR3 protein. The sample yields about 740,000 distinct CDR3 sequences, roughly 40% seen once. Turning to this clonotype: Antigen specificity is unknown.

CDR3 length equals 15 residues. Losses at the gene ends were 5 bases for V and 8 bases for J; bases not matched to a gene: 8. Per germline, CDR1 MGHDK and CDR2 SYGVNS. Where ophthalmopathy was present, donors had moderate-to-severe activity, CAS ≥3, NOSPECS ≥4 and duration under 3 months. PBMCs stemmed from around 10 ml of fresh peripheral blood. This TCR came from an adult man with Graves' ophthalmopathy. Sequencing was done on a sample of peripheral blood. The genes are TRBV25-1 and TRBJ2-2; TRBD2 matches at 10 bases. The CDR3 here is CASSFPGLARGELFF. In nucleotides, the CDR3 is TGTGCCAGCAGTTTTCCGGGACTAGCGCGGGGGGAGCTGTTTTTT.